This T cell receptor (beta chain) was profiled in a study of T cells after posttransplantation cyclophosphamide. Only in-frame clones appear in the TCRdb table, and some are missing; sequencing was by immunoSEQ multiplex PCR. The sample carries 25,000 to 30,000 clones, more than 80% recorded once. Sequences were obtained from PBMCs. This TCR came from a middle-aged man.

CDR3 sequence reads: CASSKKDRELETQYF. In DNA, the CDR3 is TGTGCCAGCAGCAAAAAAGACAGGGAGTTGGAGACCCAGTACTTC. The chain carries TRBV7-8 and TRBJ2-5; 7 bases are shared with TRBD1. The ends lost 5 bases at V and 5 bases at J; junction bases unmatched: 11. Germline assignment: CDR1 SGHVS and CDR2 FQNEAQ. CDR3 length: 15 amino acids.